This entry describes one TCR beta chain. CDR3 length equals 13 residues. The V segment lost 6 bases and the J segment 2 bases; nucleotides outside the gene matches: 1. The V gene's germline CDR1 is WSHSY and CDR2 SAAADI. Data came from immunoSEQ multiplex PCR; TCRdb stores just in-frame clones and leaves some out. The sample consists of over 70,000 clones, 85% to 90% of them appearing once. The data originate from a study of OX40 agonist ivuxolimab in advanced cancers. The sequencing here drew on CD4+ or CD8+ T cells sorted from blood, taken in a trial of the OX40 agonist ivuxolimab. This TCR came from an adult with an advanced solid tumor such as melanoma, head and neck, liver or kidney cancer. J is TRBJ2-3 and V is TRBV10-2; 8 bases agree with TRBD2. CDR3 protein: CASRLAVTDTQYF. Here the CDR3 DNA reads TGCGCCAGCAGACTAGCGGTCACAGATACGCAGTATTTT.